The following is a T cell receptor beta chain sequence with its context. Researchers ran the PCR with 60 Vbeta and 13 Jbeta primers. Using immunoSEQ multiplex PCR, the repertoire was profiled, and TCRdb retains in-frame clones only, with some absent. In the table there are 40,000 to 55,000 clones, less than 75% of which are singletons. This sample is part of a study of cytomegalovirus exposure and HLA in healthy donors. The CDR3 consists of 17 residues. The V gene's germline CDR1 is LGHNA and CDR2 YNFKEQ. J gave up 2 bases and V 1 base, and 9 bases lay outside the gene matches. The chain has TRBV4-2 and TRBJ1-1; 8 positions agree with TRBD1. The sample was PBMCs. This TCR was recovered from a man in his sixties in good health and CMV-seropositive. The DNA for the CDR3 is TGTGCCAGCAGCCAAGTGGGGCCAGGGGGCGTTAACACTGAAGCTTTCTTT. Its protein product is CASSQVGPGGVNTEAFF.